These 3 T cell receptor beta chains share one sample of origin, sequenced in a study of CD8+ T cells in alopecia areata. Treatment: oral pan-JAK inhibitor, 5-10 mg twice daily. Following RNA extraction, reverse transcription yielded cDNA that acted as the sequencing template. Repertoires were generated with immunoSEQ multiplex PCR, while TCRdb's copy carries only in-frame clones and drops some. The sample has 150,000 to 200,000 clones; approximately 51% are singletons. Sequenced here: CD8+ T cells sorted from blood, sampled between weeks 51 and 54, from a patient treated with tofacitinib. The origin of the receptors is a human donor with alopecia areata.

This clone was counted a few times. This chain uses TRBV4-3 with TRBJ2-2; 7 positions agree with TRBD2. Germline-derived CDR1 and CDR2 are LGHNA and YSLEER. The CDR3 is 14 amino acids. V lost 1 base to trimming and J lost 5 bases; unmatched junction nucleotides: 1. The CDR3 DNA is TGCGCCAGCAGCCAAGGACTAGCTACCGGGGAGCTGTTTTTT. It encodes CASSQGLATGELFF.

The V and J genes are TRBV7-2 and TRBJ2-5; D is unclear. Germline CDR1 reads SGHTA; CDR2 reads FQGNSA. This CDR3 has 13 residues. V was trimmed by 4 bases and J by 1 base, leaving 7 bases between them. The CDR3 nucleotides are TGTGCCAGCAGCTCGGTTACCCAAGAGACCCAGTACTTC. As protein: CASSSVTQETQYF.

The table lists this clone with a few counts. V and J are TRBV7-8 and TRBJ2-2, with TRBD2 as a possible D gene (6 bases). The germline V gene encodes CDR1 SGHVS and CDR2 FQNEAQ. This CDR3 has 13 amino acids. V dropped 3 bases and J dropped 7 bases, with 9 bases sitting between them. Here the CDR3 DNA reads TGTGCCAGCAGCTTTACTAGCATCGGGGAGCTGTTTTTT. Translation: CASSFTSIGELFF. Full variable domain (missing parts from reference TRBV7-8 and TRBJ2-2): GAGVSQSPRYKVAKRGQDVALRCDPISGHVSLFWYQQALGQGPEFLTYFQNEAQLDKSGLPSDRFFAERPEGSVSTLKIQRTQQEDSAVYLCASSFTSIGELFFGEGSRLTVL.